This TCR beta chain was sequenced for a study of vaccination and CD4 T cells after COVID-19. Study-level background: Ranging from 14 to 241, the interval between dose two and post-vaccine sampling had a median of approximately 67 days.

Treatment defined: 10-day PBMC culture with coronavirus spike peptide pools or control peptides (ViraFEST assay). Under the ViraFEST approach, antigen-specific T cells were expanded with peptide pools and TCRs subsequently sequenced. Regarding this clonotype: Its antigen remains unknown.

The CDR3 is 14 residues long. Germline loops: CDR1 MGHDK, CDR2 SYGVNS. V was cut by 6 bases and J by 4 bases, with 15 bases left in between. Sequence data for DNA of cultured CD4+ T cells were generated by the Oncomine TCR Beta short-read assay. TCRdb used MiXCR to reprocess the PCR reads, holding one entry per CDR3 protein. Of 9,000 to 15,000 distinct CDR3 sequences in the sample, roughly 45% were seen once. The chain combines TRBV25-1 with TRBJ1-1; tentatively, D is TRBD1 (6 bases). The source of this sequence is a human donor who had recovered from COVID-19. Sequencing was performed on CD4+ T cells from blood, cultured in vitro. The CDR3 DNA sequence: TGTGCCAGCAGGGGGCTCACAGGGCGCACTGAAGCTTTCTTT. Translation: CASRGLTGRTEAFF.